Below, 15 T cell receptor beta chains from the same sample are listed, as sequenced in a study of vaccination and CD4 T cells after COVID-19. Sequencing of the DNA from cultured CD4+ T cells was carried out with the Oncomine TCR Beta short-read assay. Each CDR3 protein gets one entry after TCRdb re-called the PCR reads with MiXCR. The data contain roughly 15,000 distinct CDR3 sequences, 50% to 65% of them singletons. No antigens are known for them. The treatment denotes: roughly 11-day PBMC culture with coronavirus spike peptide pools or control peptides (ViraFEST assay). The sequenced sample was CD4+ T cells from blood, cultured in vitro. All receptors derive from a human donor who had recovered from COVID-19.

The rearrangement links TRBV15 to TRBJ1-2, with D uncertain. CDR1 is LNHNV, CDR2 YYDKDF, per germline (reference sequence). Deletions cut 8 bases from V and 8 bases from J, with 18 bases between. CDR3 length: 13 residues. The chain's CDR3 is CATRSRAEGGYTF. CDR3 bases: TGTGCCACCCGTAGTCGAGCAGAGGGAGGCTACACCTTC.

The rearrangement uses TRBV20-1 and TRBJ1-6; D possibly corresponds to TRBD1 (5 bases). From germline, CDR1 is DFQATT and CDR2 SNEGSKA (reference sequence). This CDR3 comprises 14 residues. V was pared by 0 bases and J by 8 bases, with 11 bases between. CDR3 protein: CSARDKTEYSPLHF. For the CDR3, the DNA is TGCAGTGCTAGAGATAAGACAGAGTATTCACCCCTCCACTTT.

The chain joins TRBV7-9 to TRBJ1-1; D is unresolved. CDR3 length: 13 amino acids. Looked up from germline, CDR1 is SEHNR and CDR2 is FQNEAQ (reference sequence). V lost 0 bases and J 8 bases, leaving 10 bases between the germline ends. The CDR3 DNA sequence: TGTGCCAGCAGCTTAGCCCCAGGTACAGAAGCTTTCTTT. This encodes CASSLAPGTEAFF.

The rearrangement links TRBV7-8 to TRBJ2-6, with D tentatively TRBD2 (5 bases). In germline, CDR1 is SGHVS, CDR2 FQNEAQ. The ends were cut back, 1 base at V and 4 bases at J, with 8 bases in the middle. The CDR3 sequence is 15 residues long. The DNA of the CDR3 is TGTGCCAGCAGCTTAGACGGGGTGGGGGCCAACGTCCTGACTTTC. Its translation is CASSLDGVGANVLTF.

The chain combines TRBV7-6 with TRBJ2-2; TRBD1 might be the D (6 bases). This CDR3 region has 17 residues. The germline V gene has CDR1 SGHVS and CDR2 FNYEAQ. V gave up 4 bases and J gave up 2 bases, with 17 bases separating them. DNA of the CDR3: TGTGCCAGCAGCTCCCTACAGGGTACCCCAAACACCGGGGAGCTGTTTTTT. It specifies CASSSLQGTPNTGELFF.

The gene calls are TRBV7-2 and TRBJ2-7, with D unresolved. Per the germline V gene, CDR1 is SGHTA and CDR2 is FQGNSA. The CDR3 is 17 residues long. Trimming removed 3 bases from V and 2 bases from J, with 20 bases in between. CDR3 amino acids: CASSFGVLRLLTYEQYF. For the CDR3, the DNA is TGTGCCAGCAGCTTTGGAGTCCTCCGACTCCTGACCTACGAGCAGTACTTC.

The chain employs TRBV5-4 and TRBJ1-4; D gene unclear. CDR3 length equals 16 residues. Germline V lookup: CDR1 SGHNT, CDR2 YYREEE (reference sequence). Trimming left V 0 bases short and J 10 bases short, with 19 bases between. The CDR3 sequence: CASSLGPARPIGKLFF. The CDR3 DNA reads TGTGCCAGCAGCTTGGGGCCGGCGCGGCCGATCGGAAAACTGTTTTTT.

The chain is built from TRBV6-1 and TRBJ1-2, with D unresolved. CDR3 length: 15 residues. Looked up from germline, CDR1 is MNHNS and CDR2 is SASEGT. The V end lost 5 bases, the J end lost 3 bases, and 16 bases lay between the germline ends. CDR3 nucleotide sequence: TGTGCCAGCAGTACTACCCCAACAGAGGACTATGGCTACACCTTC. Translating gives CASSTTPTEDYGYTF.

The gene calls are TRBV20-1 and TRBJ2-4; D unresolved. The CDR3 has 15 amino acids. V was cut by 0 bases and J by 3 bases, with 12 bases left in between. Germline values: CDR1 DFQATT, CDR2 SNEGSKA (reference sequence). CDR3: CSARDDGLGKNIQYF. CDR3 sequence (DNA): TGCAGTGCTAGAGACGACGGTCTGGGCAAAAACATTCAGTACTTC.

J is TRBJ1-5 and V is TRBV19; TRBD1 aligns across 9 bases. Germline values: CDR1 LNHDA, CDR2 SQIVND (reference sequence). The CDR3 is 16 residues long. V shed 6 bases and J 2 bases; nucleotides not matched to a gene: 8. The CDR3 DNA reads TGTGCCAGTAGCCGGACAGGGGCCGAGGGCAATCAGCCCCAGCATTTT. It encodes CASSRTGAEGNQPQHF.

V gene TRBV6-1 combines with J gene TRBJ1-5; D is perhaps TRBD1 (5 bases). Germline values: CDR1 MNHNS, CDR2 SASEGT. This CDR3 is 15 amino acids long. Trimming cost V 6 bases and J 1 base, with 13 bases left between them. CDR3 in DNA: TGTGCCAGCAGACTCTTGGCAGGGAGCAATCAGCCCCAGCATTTT. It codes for CASRLLAGSNQPQHF.

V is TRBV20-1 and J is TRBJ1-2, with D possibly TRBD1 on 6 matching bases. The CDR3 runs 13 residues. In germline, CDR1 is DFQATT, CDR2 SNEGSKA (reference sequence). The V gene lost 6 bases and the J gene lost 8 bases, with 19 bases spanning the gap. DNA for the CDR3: TGCAGTGCCTTGGGGGGGGCCTCTAGAGGCTACACCTTC. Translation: CSALGGASRGYTF.

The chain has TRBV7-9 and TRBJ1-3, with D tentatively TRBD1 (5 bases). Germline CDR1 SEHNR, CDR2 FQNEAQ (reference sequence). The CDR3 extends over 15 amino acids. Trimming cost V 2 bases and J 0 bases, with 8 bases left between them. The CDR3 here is CASSLQGTSGNTIYF. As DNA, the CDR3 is TGTGCCAGCAGCTTACAGGGAACCTCTGGAAACACCATATATTTT. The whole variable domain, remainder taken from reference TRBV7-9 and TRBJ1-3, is DTGVSQNPRHKITKRGQNVTFRCDPISEHNRLYWYRQTLGQGPEFLTYFQNEAQLEKSRLLSDRFSAERPKGSFSTLEIQRTEQGDSAMYLCASSLQGTSGNTIYFGEGSWLTVV.

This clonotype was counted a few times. Written as DNA, the CDR3 is TGTGCCAGCAGACCTCGACAGACCCCAATTTCACCCCTCCACTTT. Translating it yields CASRPRQTPISPLHF. The chain is built from TRBV27 and TRBJ1-6; D perhaps matches TRBD1 (5 bases). V lost 6 bases, J lost 9 bases, and 18 bases lay in between. The CDR3 contains 15 residues. Germline values: CDR1 MNHEY, CDR2 SMNVEV (reference sequence).

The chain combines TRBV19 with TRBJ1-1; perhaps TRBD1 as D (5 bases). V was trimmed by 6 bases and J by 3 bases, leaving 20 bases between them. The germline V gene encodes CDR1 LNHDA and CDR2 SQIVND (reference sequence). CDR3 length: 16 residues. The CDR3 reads CASSPRGRAGHTEAFF. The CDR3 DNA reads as TGTGCCAGTAGCCCCCGGGGCAGGGCGGGGCACACTGAAGCTTTCTTT. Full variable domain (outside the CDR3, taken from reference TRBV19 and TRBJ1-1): DGGITQSPKYLFRKEGQNVTLSCEQNLNHDAMYWYRQDPGQGLRLIYYSQIVNDFQKGDIAEGYSVSREKKESFPLTVTSAQKNPTAFYLCASSPRGRAGHTEAFFGQGTRLTVV.